These T cell receptor beta chains were read from a single sample in a study of CD8+ T cells in alopecia areata. Produced via immunoSEQ multiplex PCR; TCRdb's table is partial and in-frame only. The data hold over 85,000 clones, with under 70% observed a single time. The sequencing used CD8+ T cells sorted from blood, collected at week 4, from a patient treated with tofacitinib. Receptors originate from a human donor with alopecia areata. CDR3s include the opening cysteine and the closing phenylalanine or tryptophan. The D gene is left open where the match is weak. Not all rows give a size; the values are once, few, many and, for expanded clones, a class.

V	D	size	J	CDR3	DNA
TRBV7-6	TRBD1	few	TRBJ1-5	CASSEGQGSSNQPQHF	TGTGCCAGCAGCGAAGGACAGGGAAGTAGCAATCAGCCCCAGCATTTT
TRBV2	NA	many	TRBJ1-2	CASSEGKGYLAGYTF	TGTGCCAGCAGTGAAGGAAAAGGGTACCTGGCTGGCTACACCTTC
TRBV25-1	NA	few	TRBJ2-5	CASSEETQYF	TGTGCCAGCAGTGAAGAGACCCAGTACTTC
TRBV30	NA	NA	TRBJ2-5	CAWRAWRVETQYF	TGTGCCTGGAGAGCCTGGAGGGTGGAGACCCAGTACTTC
TRBV5-4	TRBD1	NA	TRBJ1-4	CASSQDRAGEKLFF	TGTGCCAGCAGCCAGGACAGGGCTGGAGAAAAACTGTTTTTT
TRBV30	NA	NA	TRBJ1-5	CAWSVSAGQPQHF	TGTGCCTGGAGTGTATCCGCGGGTCAGCCCCAGCATTTT
TRBV19	NA	NA	TRBJ2-1	CASSPVDLGYNEQFF	TGTGCCAGTAGTCCCGTGGATCTCGGTTACAATGAGCAGTTCTTC
TRBV7-2	NA	NA	TRBJ2-7	CASSLVSVGEDEQYF	TGTGCCAGCAGCTTAGTTTCTGTTGGGGAGGATGAGCAGTACTTC
TRBV7-3	NA	NA	TRBJ2-5	CASSLGGGGQETQYF	TGTGCCAGCAGCTTGGGCGGTGGGGGACAAGAGACCCAGTACTTC
TRBV30	TRBD2	NA	TRBJ2-3	CAWRAGVAGDADTQYF	TGTGCCTGGAGAGCCGGGGTAGCGGGAGACGCAGATACGCAGTATTTT
TRBV29-1	NA	NA	TRBJ2-1	CSWGNEQFF	TGCAGCTGGGGGAATGAGCAGTTCTTC
TRBV5-1	NA	NA	TRBJ2-5	CASSLFGETQYF	TGCGCCAGCAGCTTGTTTGGGGAGACCCAGTACTTC
TRBV5-6	TRBD1	NA	TRBJ2-4	CASSLGGQVAKNIQYF	TGTGCCAGCAGCTTGGGGGGACAGGTAGCCAAAAACATTCAGTACTTC
TRBV5-1	NA	NA	TRBJ2-5	CASSTGTPTLETQYF	TGCGCCAGCAGCACCGGGACACCTACGTTAGAGACCCAGTACTTC
TRBV29-1	NA	NA	TRBJ2-2	CSVEEHSWAGELFF	TGCAGCGTTGAAGAACACAGCTGGGCCGGGGAGCTGTTTTTT